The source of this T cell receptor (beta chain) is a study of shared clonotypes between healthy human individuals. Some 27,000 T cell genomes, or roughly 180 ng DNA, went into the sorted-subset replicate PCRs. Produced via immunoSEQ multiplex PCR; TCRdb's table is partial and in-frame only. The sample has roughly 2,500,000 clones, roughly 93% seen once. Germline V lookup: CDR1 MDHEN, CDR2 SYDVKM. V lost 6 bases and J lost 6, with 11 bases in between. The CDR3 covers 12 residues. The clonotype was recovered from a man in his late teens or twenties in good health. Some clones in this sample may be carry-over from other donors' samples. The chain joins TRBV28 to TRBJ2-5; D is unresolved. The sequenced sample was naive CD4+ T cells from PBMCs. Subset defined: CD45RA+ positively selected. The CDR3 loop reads CASRGSLKTQYF. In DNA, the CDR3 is TGTGCCAGCAGGGGCAGTTTGAAGACCCAGTACTTC.